The 26 T cell receptor beta chains listed next were all sequenced from one sample in a study of CD8+ T cells in alopecia areata (dated by TCRdb to 2016 to 2019). Library generation was performed with the immunoSEQ multiplex PCR assay. RNA was extracted from all samples and reverse transcribed into cDNA as template for TCR sequencing. TCRdb took over this immuneACCESS table, retaining in-frame rearrangements with V and J assigned. Such tables are incomplete; in checked studies, under half of the missing clones stem from an unresolved V gene, and the remainder is unexplained. The sample profile shows approximately 140,000 clones; roughly nine tenths of them were found once. The top ten hold less than 15% of the sample. The label giving this sample's time point can be read as: around 4 weeks on oral tofacitinib. Explained via the paper, the treatment or condition label denotes: oral pan-JAK inhibitor, 5-10 mg twice daily.

Sequenced material: CD8+ T cells sorted from blood, taken at week 4, from a patient treated with tofacitinib. These receptors originate from a human donor with alopecia areata.

The V gene is TRBV29-1, the J gene TRBJ2-1, with a tentative D call TRBD2 (5 bases). V was trimmed by 5 bases and J by 5 bases, leaving 7 bases between them. CDR1 SQVTM and CDR2 ANQGSEA come from the germline V gene. CDR3 size: 11 residues. The CDR3, as DNA: TGCAGCGTTTGGACTGACAATGAGCAGTTCTTC. This encodes CSVWTDNEQFF.

The V call is TRBV30, the J call TRBJ2-2; no reliable D call. CDR1 and CDR2 (germline): GTSNPN, SVGIG (reference sequence). The V and J ends lost 1 base and 7 bases respectively, with 4 bases between them. The CDR3 runs to 11 residues. CDR3 sequence reads: CAWSEGGELFF. The CDR3 DNA is TGTGCCTGGAGTGAAGGCGGGGAGCTGTTTTTT.

This clone was recorded once. The chain links TRBV29-1 to TRBJ1-2; 7 nucleotides align to TRBD1. J gave up 2 bases and V 3 bases, and 0 bases lay outside the gene matches. Germline loops: CDR1 SQVTM, CDR2 ANQGSEA. This CDR3 comprises 12 residues. The CDR3 loop reads CSVEDRNYGYTF. The CDR3 DNA reads as TGCAGCGTTGAGGACAGGAACTATGGCTACACCTTC.

J is TRBJ2-7 and V is TRBV5-4, with 9 bases matching TRBD1. The V gene's germline CDR1 is SGHNT and CDR2 YYREEE (reference sequence). The V and J ends lost 4 bases and 4 bases, in that order; junction bases with no gene match: 12. The CDR3 runs to 16 residues. This CDR3 is CASSEGGTGMIYEQYF. CDR3 DNA: TGTGCCAGCAGCGAAGGGGGGACAGGGATGATTTACGAGCAGTACTTC.

There are a few counts of this clone. The chain joins TRBV10-2 to TRBJ2-7; D is unclear. The CDR3 length is 12 residues. Trimming stripped 5 bases from V and 2 bases from J, with 7 bases between. In germline, CDR1 is WSHSY, CDR2 SAAADI. The CDR3 loop is CASSTTTYEQYF. The CDR3 DNA reads as TGCGCCAGCAGTACAACGACCTACGAGCAGTACTTC.

The chain is built from TRBV7-6 and TRBJ2-1, with D perhaps matching TRBD2 (6 bases). The ends were cut back, 1 base at V and 4 bases at J, with 14 bases in the middle. In germline, CDR1 is SGHVS, CDR2 FNYEAQ. The CDR3 is made up of 16 amino acids. The CDR3 here is CASSLEGLSVYNEQFF. CDR3 nucleotide sequence: TGTGCCAGCAGCTTAGAGGGACTTTCGGTATACAATGAGCAGTTCTTC. The full variable domain, rest sourced from reference TRBV7-6 and TRBJ2-1, is GAGVSQSPRYKVTKRGQDVALRCDPISGHVSLYWYRQALGQGPEFLTYFNYEAQQDKSGLPNDRFSAERPEGSISTLTIQRTEQRDSAMYRCASSLEGLSVYNEQFFGPGTRLTVL.

The chain has TRBV27 and TRBJ2-5; 9 bases fit TRBD2. CDR3 size: 16 residues. The germline V gene has CDR1 MNHEY and CDR2 SMNVEV (reference sequence). Trimming removed 4 bases from V and 5 bases from J; junction bases left unmatched: 11. The CDR3 nucleotides read TGTGCCAGCAGTTGTGAGCGGGAGGCCTCCGGGGAGACCCAGTACTTC. As protein: CASSCEREASGETQYF.

The CDR3 spells CASSLVLEGETQYF. CDR3 DNA: TGTGCCAGCAGCTTAGTGCTAGAAGGGGAGACCCAGTACTTC. The gene calls are TRBV11-2 and TRBJ2-5; no clear D gene. V was pared by 1 base and J by 5 bases, with 11 bases between. The CDR3 spans 14 residues. Germline CDR1 reads SGHAT; CDR2 reads FQNNGV.

The chain joins TRBV7-2 to TRBJ2-7, with a possible D match to TRBD2 (6 bases). Trimming removed 1 base from V and 7 bases from J, with 14 bases in between. From germline, CDR1 is SGHTA and CDR2 FQGNSA. The CDR3 has 14 amino acids. The CDR3 spells CASSLGVRGVEQYF. CDR3 in DNA: TGTGCCAGCAGCTTAGGCGTGCGGGGAGTAGAGCAGTACTTC.

The chain recombines TRBV14 with TRBJ2-3, with no clear D. In germline, CDR1 is SGHDN, CDR2 FVKESK. The V end was cut by 1 base, the J end by 2 bases, with 7 bases between. There are 14 residues in the CDR3. The CDR3 sequence: CASSQGGHTDTQYF. Written as DNA, the CDR3 is TGTGCCAGCAGCCAAGGCGGCCACACAGATACGCAGTATTTT.

V gene TRBV30 combines with J gene TRBJ1-1, with D unresolved. The V and J ends lost 3 bases and 7 bases respectively, with 15 bases between them. Looked up from germline, CDR1 is GTSNPN and CDR2 is SVGIG (reference sequence). CDR3 length: 13 residues. CDR3: CAWSIITSGEAFF. CDR3 in DNA: TGTGCCTGGAGCATTATCACAAGTGGTGAAGCTTTCTTT.

The CDR3 DNA is TGTGCCATCAGCGGGACTAGCGGACAAGAGACCCAGTACTTC. Its protein product is CAISGTSGQETQYF. This rearrangement joins TRBV10-3 to TRBJ2-5, with 11 bases lining up with TRBD2. Germline V CDR1 and CDR2: ENHRY, SYGVKD. Unmatched junction bases numbered 2, after V lost 6 bases and J lost 2 bases. CDR3 length: 14 residues.

Notes on this clone: Within the sample, other DNA sequences also encode this same CDR3. The CDR3 DNA reads TGTGCCAGCAGCTTAGACTCCTCTTACGAGCAGTACTTC. Translating gives CASSLDSSYEQYF. The chain uses TRBV7-9 and TRBJ2-7; D unresolved. V was trimmed by 1 base and J by 4 bases, leaving 8 bases between them. There are 13 residues in the CDR3. Per germline, CDR1 SEHNR and CDR2 FQNEAQ (reference sequence).

This clone was observed a handful of times. The rearrangement joins TRBV7-6 to TRBJ2-1, with 7 bases identical to TRBD1. V was pared by 11 bases and J by 3 bases, with 10 bases of the junction left unmatched. The germline gives CDR1 SGHVS, CDR2 FNYEAQ. This CDR3 has 14 residues. The CDR3 DNA sequence: TGTGCCTCAAGACAGGGACCTAACTACAATGAGCAGTTCTTC. Amino acid sequence: CASRQGPNYNEQFF. Based on the CDR3 plus reference TRBV7-6 and TRBJ2-1, the full variable domain is GAGVSQSPRYKVTKRGQDVALRCDPISGHVSLYWYRQALGQGPEFLTYFNYEAQQDKSGLPNDRFSAERPEGSISTLTIQRTEQRDSAMYRCASRQGPNYNEQFFGPGTRLTVL.

The chain recombines TRBV15 with TRBJ2-7; 8 bases are a match to TRBD2. There are 17 residues in the CDR3. After removal of 3 bases from V and 5 bases from J, the junction contained 15 bases not matched to a gene. Germline-derived CDR1 and CDR2 are LNHNV and YYDKDF (reference sequence). The CDR3 reads CATSSIPGGGLTDEQYF. CDR3 DNA sequence: TGTGCCACCAGCAGCATCCCCGGGGGGGGGCTAACCGACGAGCAGTACTTC. Full variable domain (missing parts from reference TRBV15 and TRBJ2-7): DAMVIQNPRYQVTQFGKPVTLSCSQTLNHNVMYWYQQKSSQAPKLLFHYYDKDFNNEADTPDNFQSRRPNTSFCFLDIRSPGLGDTAMYLCATSSIPGGGLTDEQYFGPGTRLTVT.

The chain has TRBV25-1 and TRBJ2-7; D ambiguous. The CDR3 is 13 residues long. V was pared by 1 base and J by 6 bases, with 10 bases between. CDR1 MGHDK and CDR2 SYGVNS come from the germline V gene. The CDR3 region has the DNA TGTGCCAGCAGTGAATCGGTCTTATCCGAGCAGTACTTC. Translating gives CASSESVLSEQYF.

The V gene is TRBV19, the J gene TRBJ2-1; 14 nucleotides agree with TRBD2. The CDR3 totals 20 residues. Germline V lookup: CDR1 LNHDA, CDR2 SQIVND (reference sequence). After removal of 4 bases from V and 0 bases from J, the junction contained 11 bases not matched to a gene. CDR3 nucleotide sequence: TGTGCCAGTAGTAAAACGACCGGGACTAGCGGGGGCATCTCCTACAATGAGCAGTTCTTC. It yields the protein CASSKTTGTSGGISYNEQFF.

V usage is TRBV27 and J usage is TRBJ2-2, with D perhaps TRBD1 or TRBD2 (6 bases each). The V and J ends lost 6 bases and 4 bases respectively, with 9 bases between them. Per germline, CDR1 MNHEY and CDR2 SMNVEV (reference sequence). This CDR3 spans 13 amino acids. The CDR3 nucleotides read TGTGCCAGCAGGGAGGGGGGCACCGGGGAGCTGTTTTTT. As protein: CASREGGTGELFF.

The table lists this clone with a count of one. The J gene is TRBJ1-2, the V gene TRBV12-5; no definite D call. The CDR3 runs 15 residues. The V and J ends lost 3 bases and 0 bases respectively, with 11 bases between them. CDR1 is LGHNT, CDR2 FRNRAP, per germline. CDR3 residues: CASGFYSDTNYGYTF. DNA of the CDR3: TGTGCTAGTGGTTTTTACAGCGATACTAACTATGGCTACACCTTC.

The rearrangement joins TRBV27 to TRBJ2-3; no firm D call. There are 14 residues in the CDR3. The germline V gene encodes CDR1 MNHEY and CDR2 SMNVEV (reference sequence). V was trimmed by 5 bases and J by 2 bases, leaving 11 bases between them. CDR3 in amino acids: CASSTTDLTDTQYF. The DNA of the CDR3 is TGTGCCAGCAGTACCACGGACCTCACAGATACGCAGTATTTT.

This chain links TRBV5-4 with TRBJ1-2, with D possibly being TRBD1 (6 bases). Germline lookup yields CDR1 SGHNT and CDR2 YYREEE (reference sequence). The CDR3 is 15 amino acids. V lost 0 bases and J lost 5, with 14 bases in between. The CDR3 spells CASSLDQGTGYGYTF. The CDR3 nucleotides read TGTGCCAGCAGCTTGGATCAGGGGACCGGTTATGGCTACACCTTC.

This chain connects TRBV30 to TRBJ2-1, with 8 positions matching TRBD2. From germline, CDR1 is GTSNPN and CDR2 SVGIG (reference sequence). The CDR3 extends over 14 amino acids. With V trimmed by 6 bases and J by 6 bases, 10 bases remained unmatched. CDR3 nucleotides: TGTGCCTGCCCTGTAGCGGGATTAGGCAATGAGCAGTTCTTC. Its translation is CACPVAGLGNEQFF.

CDR3 sequence (DNA): TGTGCCAGCAGTTCTCTGACCGGGGAGCTGTTTTTT. It translates to CASSSLTGELFF. J is TRBJ2-2 and V is TRBV6-5; D gene ambiguous. Germline V CDR1 and CDR2: MNHEY, SVGAGI. V lost 4 bases and J lost 5, with 5 bases in between. The CDR3 spans 12 residues.

This chain links TRBV2 with TRBJ2-3, with a weak D call TRBD2 (5 bases). This CDR3 region has 18 residues. Trimming left V 4 bases short and J 2 bases short, with 22 bases between. Looked up from germline, CDR1 is SNHLY and CDR2 is FYNNEI. CDR3 sequence: CASSVNPRLELVTDTQYF. The CDR3, as DNA: TGTGCCAGCAGTGTCAACCCCAGGTTAGAACTAGTCACAGATACGCAGTATTTT.

This clone is a singleton in its sample. J is TRBJ2-7 and V is TRBV15; weak D call: TRBD2 (6 bases). CDR3 length: 14 residues. Trimming cost V 3 bases and J 2 bases, with 11 bases left between them. CDR1 and CDR2 (germline): LNHNV, YYDKDF (reference sequence). The CDR3 region has the DNA TGTGCCACCAGCAGTACGGCGGGGACCTACGAGCAGTACTTC. It codes for CATSSTAGTYEQYF.

The chain carries TRBV30 and TRBJ2-7; TRBD1 matches at 7 bases. The CDR3 consists of 14 residues. The J segment lost 3 bases and the V segment lost 1 base, leaving 6 bases of the junction unmatched. Germline V lookup: CDR1 GTSNPN, CDR2 SVGIG (reference sequence). CDR3 sequence (DNA): TGTGCCTGGAGTGACGGACAGGCTGGCTACGAGCAGTACTTC. Translation gives CAWSDGQAGYEQYF.